The rows below give T cell receptor beta chains drawn from one sample of a study of shared clonotypes between healthy human individuals. Sequencing was performed with immunoSEQ multiplex PCR; in TCRdb, only in-frame clones are kept and a portion is missing. Here the sample spans under 700,000 clones, roughly 95% being singletons. The specimen sequenced was naive CD8+ T cells sorted from blood. Source of these receptors: a woman aged 30 to 39 in good health. CDR3s include the opening cysteine and the closing phenylalanine or tryptophan. The D gene is left open where the match is weak. Rows give clone size only sometimes, using once, few, many, or a class for an expanded clone.

j_call	d_call	v_call	clone_size	cdr3_nt	cdr3_aa
TRBJ2-1	TRBD2	TRBV9	NA	TGTGCCAGCAGCACTAGCGGGAGGGAATACAATGAGCAGTTCTTC	CASSTSGREYNEQFF
TRBJ2-5	NA	TRBV6-5	NA	TGTGCCAGCAGTTTCGGGTCTCGGGCAGAGACCCAGTACTTC	CASSFGSRAETQYF
TRBJ2-7	NA	TRBV5-6	NA	TGTGCCAGCAGTTCGGGTACGCGGCAGCAGTACTTC	CASSSGTRQQYF
TRBJ2-2	NA	TRBV7-9	NA	TGTGCCAGCAGCGCTAGCGCGGGAATGGGCGCCGGGGAGCTGTTTTTT	CASSASAGMGAGELFF
TRBJ1-1	NA	TRBV28	NA	TGTGCCAGCAGTTTATCCAGATTGAACACTGAAGCTTTCTTT	CASSLSRLNTEAFF
TRBJ1-1	NA	TRBV5-4	NA	TGTGCCAGCAGCTTAGATTTAATTTTGAACACTGAAGCTTTCTTT	CASSLDLILNTEAFF
TRBJ2-5	NA	TRBV9	NA	TGTGCCAGCAGCGTAGGAGGGGGTGGAGAGACCCAGTACTTC	CASSVGGGGETQYF
TRBJ2-5	TRBD2	TRBV7-8	NA	TGTGCCAGCAGCTTAGATCCTAGCGGGATTGGAGAGACCCAGTACTTC	CASSLDPSGIGETQYF
TRBJ2-1	NA	TRBV9	NA	TGTGCCAGCAGCGTAGGGAACAATGAGCAGTTCTTC	CASSVGNNEQFF
TRBJ2-5	TRBD2	TRBV28	NA	TGTGCCAGCAGTTTTCTAGCGGGAGTAAGCGAGACCCAGTACTTC	CASSFLAGVSETQYF
TRBJ2-7	TRBD2	TRBV29-1	NA	TGCAGCGTTGTAAGCGGGAAGGGCTACGAGCAGTACTTC	CSVVSGKGYEQYF
TRBJ1-2	NA	TRBV7-9	NA	TGTGCCAGCAGCACCGATGGGGGCCTTGGCTACACCTTC	CASSTDGGLGYTF
TRBJ2-7	TRBD2	TRBV27	NA	TGTGCCAGCAGTCCCCGGGCGGGAGGGTACGAGCAGTACTTC	CASSPRAGGYEQYF
TRBJ2-1	TRBD2	TRBV14	NA	TGTGCCAGCAGCCAAGTGTCACTAGCGGGAGTTGGTGAGCAGTTCTTC	CASSQVSLAGVGEQFF
TRBJ1-3	NA	TRBV7-9	NA	TGTGCCAGCAGCTTTTTGGAAAACACCATATATTTT	CASSFLENTIYF
TRBJ1-4	NA	TRBV7-9	NA	TGTGCCAACCCACGGGGGCTAGACGAAAAACTGTTTTTT	CANPRGLDEKLFF
TRBJ2-1	TRBD2	TRBV19	NA	TGTGCCAGTAGTATCGGACTAGCGGGATACAATGAGCAGTTCTTC	CASSIGLAGYNEQFF
TRBJ1-2	NA	TRBV7-9	NA	TGTGCCAGCAGCCCCGCTCAGTACTATGGCTACACCTTC	CASSPAQYYGYTF
TRBJ2-7	NA	TRBV4-1	NA	TGCGCCAGCAGTCACACAGGGTACGAGCAGTACTTC	CASSHTGYEQYF
TRBJ2-1	TRBD1	TRBV5-1	NA	TGCGCCAGCAGCCCCAGGGACAGCTCCTACAATGAGCAGTTCTTC	CASSPRDSSYNEQFF
TRBJ2-7	NA	TRBV28	NA	TGTGCCACTACAGGGTGGACTTCCTACGAGCAGTACTTC	CATTGWTSYEQYF
TRBJ2-7	NA	TRBV9	NA	TGTGCCAGCAGCTCCTCCCGGAAGGGGGCCTACGAGCAGTACTTC	CASSSSRKGAYEQYF
TRBJ2-7	NA	TRBV5-6	NA	TGTGCCAGCAGCTTACCGGGATACGAGCAGTACTTC	CASSLPGYEQYF
TRBJ1-3	NA	TRBV29-1	NA	TGCAGCGTTGTGTCGGGAGGAAACACCATATATTTT	CSVVSGGNTIYF
TRBJ2-7	NA	TRBV5-5	NA	TGTGCCAGCAGCGGTAGGACAGAAGGCTACGAGCAGTACTTC	CASSGRTEGYEQYF
TRBJ2-7	NA	TRBV5-1	NA	TGCGCCATCCCGACGACTAGTCTCTCCTACGAGCAGTACTTC	CAIPTTSLSYEQYF
TRBJ2-3	TRBD2	TRBV7-8	NA	TGTGCCAGCAGCTTTCTAAAAGCGGGAGGGGGAGATACGCAGTATTTT	CASSFLKAGGGDTQYF
TRBJ1-6	NA	TRBV28	NA	TGTGCCAGCAGTTTCGGCTTTTCATCACCCCTCCACTTT	CASSFGFSSPLHF
TRBJ2-7	NA	TRBV12-5	NA	TGTGCTAGTGGTTTGGTACGGGGGATAGGGCAGTACTTC	CASGLVRGIGQYF
TRBJ2-1	NA	TRBV5-4	once	TGTGCCAGCAGCTTGACTAGCTCCTACAATGAGCAGTTCTTC	CASSLTSSYNEQFF
TRBJ2-1	NA	TRBV6-5	NA	TGTGCCAGCAATCCCCAACCGGGCTCCTACAATGAGCAGTTCTTC	CASNPQPGSYNEQFF
TRBJ2-7	NA	TRBV7-9	NA	TGTGCCAGCAGCTCTAAGCCTGACCTCCTCTACGAGCAGTACTTC	CASSSKPDLLYEQYF